Presented here are 6 T cell receptor beta chains from one specimen sequenced in a study of T cell repertoires in cytomegalovirus infection. Each CDR3 protein is one row after TCRdb ran MiXCR on the reads. Here the sample spans around 530,000 distinct CDR3 sequences, approximately 15% being singletons. The source material was CD8+ T cells from PBMCs. The receptor set was obtained from a human donor in good health (CMV status not recorded). Some clones in this sample may be carry-over from other donors' samples.

Concerning this clonotype: A much larger clone is a single base away; this may be a read error. The rearrangement uses TRBV12-3 or TRBV12-4 and TRBJ1-5; D ambiguous. V was clipped by 3 bases and J by 8 bases, with 11 bases between them. CDR3 size: 13 residues. The CDR3 reads CASSLIVLEPQHF. CDR3 coding DNA: TGTGCCAGCAGTTTGATCGTGTTGGAGCCCCAGCATTTT.

The V and J genes are TRBV19 and TRBJ1-2, with D perhaps TRBD1 (6 bases). V was pared by 6 bases and J by 3 bases, with 23 bases between. The CDR3 sequence is 17 residues long. Germline assignment: CDR1 LNHDA and CDR2 SQIVND (reference sequence). The CDR3 loop reads CASSARGRPSGDYGYTF. CDR3 nucleotide sequence: TGTGCCAGTAGCGCAAGGGGGAGACCTTCTGGGGACTATGGCTACACCTTC.

The J gene is TRBJ2-7, the V gene TRBV9, with D possibly matching TRBD2 (6 bases). Germline assignment: CDR1 SGDLS and CDR2 YYNGEE. The CDR3 contains 13 residues. CDR3 bases: TGTGCTAGCGGAGGAATGGGAGCCTACGAGCAGTACTTC. Translation: CASGGMGAYEQYF.

This clonotype was seen at least ten times. The rearrangement uses TRBV25-1 and TRBJ2-1; TRBD2 matches at 8 bases. Per germline, CDR1 MGHDK and CDR2 SYGVNS. The CDR3 totals 15 residues. Trimming at V came to 1 base and at J to 8 bases, leaving 7 bases not matched to a gene. The chain's CDR3 is CASSEWETSEDEQFF. In DNA form, the CDR3 reads TGTGCCAGCAGTGAATGGGAGACTAGCGAAGATGAGCAGTTCTTC.

This clonotype was detected ten times or more. The V gene is TRBV3-1, the J gene TRBJ2-4; 7 nucleotides match TRBD1. Germline V lookup: CDR1 LGHDT, CDR2 YNNKEL (reference sequence). The V and J ends lost 5 bases and 0 bases, in that order; junction bases with no gene match: 7. This CDR3 region has 16 residues. The CDR3 loop is CASSIYRGSAKNIQYF. The CDR3 DNA reads as TGTGCCAGCAGCATCTACAGGGGATCAGCCAAAAACATTCAGTACTTC.

This clonotype is a singleton in its sample. The chain employs TRBV28 and TRBJ1-2; D might be TRBD1 (5 bases). Germline CDR1 and CDR2: MDHEN and SYDVKM. V shed 8 bases and J shed 3 bases, with 16 bases lying between them. The CDR3 covers 14 residues. The CDR3 DNA reads as TGTGCCAGCTGGCGAGGGGTCCCCGACTATGGCTACACCTTC. It encodes CASWRGVPDYGYTF.